A selection of T cell receptor beta chains follows, all from one sample in a study of T cell responses to AZD1222 COVID-19 vaccine. The method was immunoSEQ multiplex PCR; TCRdb's version includes in-frame clones alone and lacks a portion of them. This table has 84,000 or so clones, over 80% appearing once. The source material was peripheral blood, sampled on day 0 of AZD1222 vaccination. The receptors here all came from an adult in good health. CDR3s include the opening cysteine and the closing phenylalanine or tryptophan. Each record gives: V gene, clone size, J gene, CDR3 protein. Clone size, where shown, is once, few, many, or a class for clones that have expanded.

TRBV24-1	once	TRBJ2-1	CATSDLGISSYNEQFF
TRBV7-7	.	TRBJ2-3	CASSPAGFADTQYF
TRBV5-6	once	TRBJ2-1	CASSLAATRLSSNEQFF
TRBV19	once	TRBJ1-5	CASISGAYQPQHF
TRBV11-2	.	TRBJ2-1	CASSLVGVGNNEQFF
TRBV4-1	.	TRBJ2-1	CASSQEVRVSSYNEQFF
TRBV5-5	.	TRBJ1-4	CASSSPGTGAIKLFF
TRBV4-2	.	TRBJ1-2	CASSQVFRDSRTNYGYTF
TRBV7-9	.	TRBJ1-2	CASIDSGYGYTF
TRBV28	.	TRBJ1-1	CASSFRGHTEAFF
TRBV28	.	TRBJ1-5	CASSLEGGFNQPQHF
TRBV5-6	.	TRBJ2-7	CASSSDGYEQYF
TRBV19	.	TRBJ2-1	CASSNGMDREGYNEQFF
TRBV5-6	.	TRBJ1-6	CASSLAGNSPLHF
TRBV11-2	.	TRBJ2-7	CASSPGTSGHEQYF
TRBV14	.	TRBJ1-6	CASSQQGEWGRLSSYNSPLHF
TRBV9	.	TRBJ1-1	CASSVGPVTEAFF
TRBV6-2/TRBV6-3	.	TRBJ2-3	CASSYGDTQYF
TRBV19	.	TRBJ1-5	CASSTDTEEPQHF
TRBV5-1	.	TRBJ1-1	CASRMGGGRSYEAFF
TRBV3-1/TRBV3-2	.	TRBJ2-3	CASSQVGGRATDTQYF
TRBV27	.	TRBJ1-6	CASSLTTEGNSPLHF
TRBV28	.	TRBJ1-1	CASSPAGTENTEAFF
TRBV10-3	.	TRBJ1-6	CAISESDRGNSPLHF
TRBV29-1	.	TRBJ2-7	CSVPGTGKERVAYEQYF
TRBV30	.	TRBJ2-7	CAWRADYASREQYF
TRBV7-9	.	TRBJ2-7	CASSFQQGLTYEQYF
TRBV2	once	TRBJ2-7	CASSAGYEQYF
TRBV19	.	TRBJ1-5	CASRPPGDYSNQPQHF
TRBV5-1	.	TRBJ2-1	CASSLVAGEHEQFF
TRBV19	.	TRBJ2-3	CASSSGLAGTDTQYF
TRBV7-9	.	TRBJ1-1	CASSYTGDTEAFF
TRBV29-1	.	TRBJ1-2	CSVEGRGQNYGYTF
TRBV12-3/TRBV12-4	.	TRBJ2-4	CASSSRLNIQYF
TRBV4-1	.	TRBJ1-1	CASSQEEGKLNTEAFF
TRBV27	.	TRBJ1-4	CASSLGWASNEKLFF
TRBV19	once	TRBJ1-4	CASSSTAGVGEKLFF
TRBV27	.	TRBJ1-2	CASSRTVSYGYTF
TRBV6-5	.	TRBJ1-5	CASRATGNQPQHF
TRBV10-2	.	TRBJ2-3	CASFSVAGDRVPDTQYF
TRBV5-8	.	TRBJ2-5	CASRTGTSSFMEETQYF
TRBV5-6	.	TRBJ1-2	CASTRGIEYGYTF